This is a list of T cell receptor beta chains from one sample in a study of OX40 agonist ivuxolimab in advanced cancers. Sequencing was performed with immunoSEQ multiplex PCR; in TCRdb, only in-frame clones are kept and a portion is missing. The table lists around 52,000 clones, 83% of them singletons. Sequencing was performed on CD4+ or CD8+ T cells sorted from blood, taken in a trial of the OX40 agonist ivuxolimab. Receptors were obtained from an adult with an advanced solid tumor such as melanoma, head and neck, liver or kidney cancer. Both conserved end residues are part of each CDR3. Part of the rows lack a size; the others show once, few, many or a class for expanded clones.

abundance	v_gene	j_gene	CDR3aa
once	TRBV29-1	TRBJ1-1	CSASRDRLNTEAFF
.	TRBV6-5	TRBJ1-2	CASSHRDVGPYGYTF
.	TRBV2	TRBJ1-2	CASSEGVQNYGYTF
.	TRBV6-5	TRBJ2-1	CASSEWLNGREQFF
.	TRBV30	TRBJ2-3	CAWNPGTLRSTDTQYF
.	TRBV18	TRBJ2-3	CASSPGTSGRVTDTQYF
.	TRBV19	.	CAVRGVHEQYF
.	TRBV30	TRBJ2-2	CAWSVGRATGELFF
.	TRBV7-9	TRBJ2-2	CASSFEGLAATGELFF
.	TRBV2	TRBJ1-6	CASSPAGRGRDSPLHF
.	TRBV6-1	TRBJ1-2	CASSHGGVGDGYTF
once	TRBV2	TRBJ1-6	CASRGRTGNSPLHF
.	TRBV29-1	TRBJ2-5	CGSRGLNRGETQYF
once	TRBV6-5	TRBJ2-7	CASRLAGGGSEQYF
.	TRBV10-1	TRBJ2-2	CASSPRGTGVAFTGELFF
.	TRBV29-1	TRBJ2-1	CSVGGVTLGPINNEQFF
.	TRBV7-2	TRBJ2-7	CASSLELAGGGEQYF
.	TRBV5-1	TRBJ2-1	CASSPLGLAGGVRQFF
.	TRBV6-1	TRBJ2-3	CASSLQGHTDTQYF
.	TRBV7-2	TRBJ2-1	CASSLPSFGDEQFF
.	TRBV2	TRBJ2-1	CASSQLAAANNEQFF
.	TRBV28	TRBJ2-1	CASSFGSRGVNEQFF
.	TRBV7-8	TRBJ1-4	CASSFRPGGVEKLFF
.	TRBV2	TRBJ1-1	CASRFREGMNTEAFF
few	TRBV2	TRBJ2-1	CASREGRGRFYNEQFF
.	TRBV27	TRBJ2-7	CASSLKAGGTYEQYF
.	TRBV7-9	TRBJ2-5	CASSFQGGGRHQETQYF
once	TRBV18	TRBJ2-3	CASAPRGDTQYF
.	TRBV11-2	TRBJ2-2	CASTTSANTGELFF
once	TRBV29-1	TRBJ2-1	CSVFVRGNEQFF
.	TRBV10-1	TRBJ2-7	CATLVRGCFYEQYF
.	TRBV6-1	TRBJ1-5	CASSAGQVPQPQHF